Here is one T cell receptor beta chain with its context. These data originate in a study of T-cell memory formation after mild COVID-19. TCRdb reprocessed the 5' RACE reads via MiXCR and lists one record per CDR3 protein. The sample includes fewer than 50,000 distinct CDR3 sequences, about 12% seen only once; the top ten take roughly 22%. V was pared by 0 bases and J by 7 bases, with 8 bases between. This CDR3 has 14 amino acids. In germline, CDR1 is SGHDT, CDR2 YYEEEE. Sequencing used PBMCs or a T cell subset sorted from them (not recorded which). The chain employs TRBV5-6 and TRBJ1-6; D is possibly TRBD1 (6 bases). This receptor was taken from a man between 18 and 35 years old who had mild COVID-19 (a few samples of this study predate the infection). Cell type and time point are not known. In DNA, the CDR3 is TGTGCCAGCAGCTTGGCCCAGGGGAATTCACCCCTCCACTTT. Residues: CASSLAQGNSPLHF.